A single sample gave rise to the 12 T cell receptor beta chains below, sequenced in a study of PD-1 blockade in classical Hodgkin lymphoma. TCRdb's table, derived via immunoSEQ multiplex PCR, lists solely in-frame clones and lacks some. The table lists approximately 26,000 clones, 75% to 95% of them singletons. Time point in this sample: newly diagnosed, previously untreated cHL patient sample. Thawed PBMCs yielded CD4+ T cells through magnetic negative selection. Sequencing input: CD4+ T cells from blood. The receptor set was obtained from a human donor with classical Hodgkin lymphoma.

This clone was seen a single time. The CDR3 DNA reads TGCGCCAGCAGCCTAAAATGGGAAAATACGCAGTATTTT. Protein: CASSLKWENTQYF. The chain joins TRBV4-1 to TRBJ2-3; D not certain. The CDR3 is 13 amino acids. The germline gives CDR1 MGHRA, CDR2 YSYEKL. Deletions cut 4 bases from V and 7 bases from J, with 12 bases between.

This chain joins TRBV10-3 and TRBJ2-1; either TRBD1 or TRBD2 may fit D (5 bases each). The length of the CDR3 is 16 residues. V dropped 4 bases and J dropped 4 bases, with 17 bases sitting between them. Germline-derived CDR1 and CDR2 are ENHRY and SYGVKD. CDR3 sequence (DNA): TGTGCCATCAGTGGGCCCCCAGGGACGGATTACAATGAGCAGTTCTTC. It translates to CAISGPPGTDYNEQFF.

V usage is TRBV6-6 and J usage is TRBJ1-5; D gene uncertain. Germline-derived CDR1 and CDR2 are MNHNY and SVGAGI (reference sequence). Deletions cut 8 bases from V and 0 bases from J, with 8 bases between. The CDR3 is 13 residues long. The CDR3 region has the DNA TGTGCCAGCGCGGACTATAGCAATCAGCCCCAGCATTTT. This translates into CASADYSNQPQHF.

This clone occurred a few times. The V and J genes are TRBV7-9 and TRBJ2-2, with 8 bases aligning to TRBD1. Germline assignment: CDR1 SEHNR and CDR2 FQNEAQ (reference sequence). CDR3 size: 17 residues. After removal of 2 bases from V and 6 bases from J, the junction contained 11 bases not matched to a gene. This CDR3 is CASSLLRTGSFAGELFF. The CDR3 DNA sequence: TGTGCCAGCAGCTTACTGAGGACAGGGTCTTTTGCCGGGGAGCTGTTTTTT. Full variable domain (remainder filled in from reference TRBV7-9 and TRBJ2-2): DTGVSQNPRHKITKRGQNVTFRCDPISEHNRLYWYRQTLGQGPEFLTYFQNEAQLEKSRLLSDRFSAERPKGSFSTLEIQRTEQGDSAMYLCASSLLRTGSFAGELFFGEGSRLTVL.

The rearrangement links TRBV6-6 to TRBJ2-3; D unresolved. The germline CDR1 and CDR2 sequences are MNHNY and SVGAGI (reference sequence). This CDR3 is built from 14 residues. The V and J ends lost 0 bases and 4 bases respectively, with 8 bases between them. The CDR3 DNA reads as TGTGCCAGCAGTTACTCGATAGGCTCAGATACGCAGTATTTT. This encodes CASSYSIGSDTQYF.

CDR3 coding DNA: TGTGCCAGCAGCTTAGGGGCAGGAACTAACTATGGCTACACCTTC. This sequence encodes CASSLGAGTNYGYTF. The chain uses TRBV7-2 and TRBJ1-2, with no clear D. V lost 1 base to trimming and J lost 0 bases, with 9 bases between them. The length of the CDR3 is 15 residues. The germline gives CDR1 SGHTA, CDR2 FQGNSA. Drawing the rest from reference TRBV7-2 and TRBJ1-2, the complete variable domain is GAGVSQSPSNKVTEKGKDVELRCDPISGHTALYWYRQSLGQGLEFLIYFQGNSAPDKSGLPSDRFSAERTGGSVSTLTIQRTQQEDSAVYLCASSLGAGTNYGYTFGSGTRLTVV.

The rearrangement uses TRBV29-1 and TRBJ2-7; 7 bases are a match to TRBD1. Germline V gives CDR1 SQVTM, CDR2 ANQGSEA. The CDR3 is 12 amino acids. After removal of 5 bases from V and 5 bases from J, the junction contained 6 bases not matched to a gene. The CDR3 nucleotides read TGCAGCGTTCGGTCAGGGGGAGACGAGCAGTACTTC. This translates into CSVRSGGDEQYF.

V usage is TRBV11-2 and J usage is TRBJ2-5; weak D call: TRBD2 (6 bases). CDR1 and CDR2 (germline): SGHAT, FQNNGV. Trimming stripped 5 bases from V and 1 base from J, with 11 bases between. This CDR3 spans 14 amino acids. CDR3 sequence reads: CASSRGTAQETQYF. The CDR3 DNA is TGTGCCAGCAGCCGGGGGACTGCCCAAGAGACCCAGTACTTC.

The genes are TRBV7-8 and TRBJ2-1; 8 bases align to TRBD2. V dropped 5 bases and J dropped 0; count of bases not matched to a gene: 6. Germline V gene data show CDR1 as SGHVS and CDR2 as FQNEAQ. The CDR3 loop spans 16 amino acids. The CDR3 spells CASSTTGTSSYNEQFF. CDR3 sequence (DNA): TGTGCCAGCAGCACCACCGGGACTAGCTCCTACAATGAGCAGTTCTTC.

The genes are TRBV11-2 and TRBJ2-1, with D unclear. V was shortened by 0 bases and J by 4 bases, with 10 bases between the two germline ends. This CDR3 is built from 15 residues. Germline CDR1 is SGHAT and CDR2 is FQNNGV. The CDR3 DNA follows: TGTGCCAGCAGCTTAGACTCCCCCCTGTACAATGAGCAGTTCTTC. Translated: CASSLDSPLYNEQFF.

This clone has only one observation. The J gene is TRBJ2-7, the V gene TRBV2, with 11 bases fitting TRBD2. Per the germline V gene, CDR1 is SNHLY and CDR2 is FYNNEI. V shed 1 base, J shed 4 bases, and the junction held 12 bases outside the gene matches. The CDR3 is 18 residues long. The CDR3 DNA reads as TGTGCCAGCAGTGAAGTGGCTAGCGGGGGGCCCGTCCTATACGAGCAGTACTTC. Protein: CASSEVASGGPVLYEQYF.

The chain links TRBV5-1 to TRBJ1-5, with D maybe TRBD1 (5 bases). This CDR3 comprises 15 residues. The germline V and J ends were trimmed by 4 bases and 1 base, with 12 bases remaining between them. From germline, CDR1 is SGHRS and CDR2 YFSETQ. CDR3 sequence (DNA): TGCGCCAGCAGCCTGTCGGGGGAAAGCAATCAGCCCCAGCATTTT. Protein: CASSLSGESNQPQHF.